This T cell receptor beta chain was sequenced in a study of cytotoxic CD8 clonotypes in ibrutinib-treated CLL. Study-wide background: The authors obtained response samples at a median of around 12 months of treatment, range 6 to 36. Samples averaged approximately 260,000 productive templates and about 94,000 productive rearrangements.

TCRdb's table, derived via immunoSEQ multiplex PCR, lists solely in-frame clones and lacks some. The sample records hundreds of thousands of clones, roughly 70% being singletons. Study-level points and caveats: Increased clonality at ibrutinib response gave way to a return toward baseline at progression. Clonotypes that were public were uncommon, and they contracted or stayed stable on treatment.

About this clone itself: The antigen remains unidentified.

Sequenced here: PBMCs, sampled after 24 months of ibrutinib treatment. This TCR came from a human donor with chronic lymphocytic leukemia.

Here the CDR3 reads CASSTGQGKGTQYF. CDR3 bases: TGTGCCAGTAGTACGGGACAGGGGAAAGGGACGCAGTATTTT. V gene TRBV19 combines with J gene TRBJ2-3; TRBD1 matches 10 bases. The CDR3 length is 14 residues. The V gene end was trimmed by 4 bases and the J gene end by 9 bases; junction bases not matched to a gene: 7. Germline loops: CDR1 LNHDA, CDR2 SQIVND (reference sequence).